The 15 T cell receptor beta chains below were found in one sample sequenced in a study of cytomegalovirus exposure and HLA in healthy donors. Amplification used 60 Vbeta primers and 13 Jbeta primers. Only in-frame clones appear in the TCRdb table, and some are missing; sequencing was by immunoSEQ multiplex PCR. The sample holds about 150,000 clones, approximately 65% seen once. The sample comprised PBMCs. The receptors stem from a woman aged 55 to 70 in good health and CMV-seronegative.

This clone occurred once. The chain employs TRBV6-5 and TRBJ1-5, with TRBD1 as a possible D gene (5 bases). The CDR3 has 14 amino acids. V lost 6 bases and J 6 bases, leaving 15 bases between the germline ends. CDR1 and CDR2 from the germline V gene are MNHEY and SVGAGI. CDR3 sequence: CASSPGGGIQPQHF. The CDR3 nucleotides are TGTGCCAGCAGCCCTGGGGGAGGGATTCAGCCCCAGCATTTT.

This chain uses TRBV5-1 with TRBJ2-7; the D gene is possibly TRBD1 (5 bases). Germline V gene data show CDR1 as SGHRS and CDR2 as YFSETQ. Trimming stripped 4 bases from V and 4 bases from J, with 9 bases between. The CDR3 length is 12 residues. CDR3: CASSPTAYEQYF. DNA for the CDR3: TGCGCCAGCAGCCCGACAGCTTACGAGCAGTACTTC.

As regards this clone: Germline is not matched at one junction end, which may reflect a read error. As DNA, the CDR3 is TGTGCGATCAAGCTAGAACCGACCACTAACTATGGCTACACCTTC. Translating it yields CAIKLEPTTNYGYTF. This chain uses TRBV10-3 with TRBJ1-2; D remains unclear. Germline CDR1 is ENHRY and CDR2 is SYGVKD. This CDR3 comprises 15 residues.

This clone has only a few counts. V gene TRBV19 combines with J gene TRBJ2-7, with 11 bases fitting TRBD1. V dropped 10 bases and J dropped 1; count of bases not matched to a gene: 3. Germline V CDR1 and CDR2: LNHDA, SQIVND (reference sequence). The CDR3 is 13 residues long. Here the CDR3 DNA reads TGTGCCACCCGGGACAGGGGGTCCTACGAGCAGTACTTC. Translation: CATRDRGSYEQYF.

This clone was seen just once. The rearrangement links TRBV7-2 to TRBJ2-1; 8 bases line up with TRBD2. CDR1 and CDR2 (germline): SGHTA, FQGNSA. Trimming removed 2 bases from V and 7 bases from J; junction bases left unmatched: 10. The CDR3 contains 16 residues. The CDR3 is CASSLWLSGVWNEQFF. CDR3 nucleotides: TGTGCCAGCAGCTTATGGCTTAGCGGGGTGTGGAATGAGCAGTTCTTC.

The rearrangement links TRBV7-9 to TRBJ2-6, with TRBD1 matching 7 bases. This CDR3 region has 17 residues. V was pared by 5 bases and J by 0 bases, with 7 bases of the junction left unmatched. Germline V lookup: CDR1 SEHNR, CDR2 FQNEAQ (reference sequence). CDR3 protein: CASSTRTGSSGANVLTF. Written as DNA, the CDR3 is TGTGCCAGCAGCACACGGACAGGTAGCTCTGGGGCCAACGTCCTGACTTTC. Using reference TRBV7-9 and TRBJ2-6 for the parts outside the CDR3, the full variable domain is DTGVSQNPRHKITKRGQNVTFRCDPISEHNRLYWYRQTLGQGPEFLTYFQNEAQLEKSRLLSDRFSAERPKGSFSTLEIQRTEQGDSAMYLCASSTRTGSSGANVLTFGAGSRLTVL.

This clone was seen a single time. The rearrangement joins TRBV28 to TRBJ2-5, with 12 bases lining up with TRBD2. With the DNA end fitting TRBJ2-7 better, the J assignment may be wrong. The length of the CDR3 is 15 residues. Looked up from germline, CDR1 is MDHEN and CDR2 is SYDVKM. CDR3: CASSFLASGRAEQYF. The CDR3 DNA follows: TGTGCCAGCAGTTTTCTTGCTAGCGGGAGGGCCGAGCAGTACTTC.

This CDR3 is CAITTGSGNQPQHF. In nucleotides, the CDR3 is TGTGCCATCACTACAGGGTCGGGAAATCAGCCCCAGCATTTT. The genes are TRBV19 and TRBJ1-5, with D possibly being TRBD1 (6 bases). Trimming took 10 bases from V and 4 from J, leaving 17 bases between them. This CDR3 spans 14 amino acids. Germline assignment: CDR1 LNHDA and CDR2 SQIVND (reference sequence). Full variable domain (remainder filled in from reference TRBV19 and TRBJ1-5): DGGITQSPKYLFRKEGQNVTLSCEQNLNHDAMYWYRQDPGQGLRLIYYSQIVNDFQKGDIAEGYSVSREKKESFPLTVTSAQKNPTAFYLCAITTGSGNQPQHFGDGTRLSIL.

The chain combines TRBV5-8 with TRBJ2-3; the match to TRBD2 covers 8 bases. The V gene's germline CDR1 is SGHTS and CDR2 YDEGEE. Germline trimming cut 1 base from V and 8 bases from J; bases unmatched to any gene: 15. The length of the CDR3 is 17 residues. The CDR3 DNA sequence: TGTGCCAGCAGCTTGAGGCTCGCCGGGGGGGCCCGTGGTACGCAGTATTTT. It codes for CASSLRLAGGARGTQYF.

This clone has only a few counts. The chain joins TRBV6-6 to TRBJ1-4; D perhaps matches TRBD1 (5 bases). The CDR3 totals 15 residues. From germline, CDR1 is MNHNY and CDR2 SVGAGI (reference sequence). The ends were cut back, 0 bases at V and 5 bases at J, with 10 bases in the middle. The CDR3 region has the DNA TGTGCCAGCAGTTACTCCGGGGGGTCAAATGAAAAACTGTTTTTT. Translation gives CASSYSGGSNEKLFF.

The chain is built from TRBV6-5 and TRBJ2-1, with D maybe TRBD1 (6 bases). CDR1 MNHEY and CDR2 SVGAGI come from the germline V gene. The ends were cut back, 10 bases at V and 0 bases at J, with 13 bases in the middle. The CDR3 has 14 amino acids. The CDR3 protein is CATKTGFSYNEQFF. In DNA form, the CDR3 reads TGTGCCACCAAGACAGGTTTCTCCTACAATGAGCAGTTCTTC.

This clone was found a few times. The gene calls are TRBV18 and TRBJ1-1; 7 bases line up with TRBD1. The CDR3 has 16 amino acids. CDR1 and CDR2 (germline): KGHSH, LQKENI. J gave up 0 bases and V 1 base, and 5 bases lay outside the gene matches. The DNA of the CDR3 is TGTGCCAGCTCACCACGACAGGGTGATATGAACACTGAAGCTTTCTTT. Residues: CASSPRQGDMNTEAFF.

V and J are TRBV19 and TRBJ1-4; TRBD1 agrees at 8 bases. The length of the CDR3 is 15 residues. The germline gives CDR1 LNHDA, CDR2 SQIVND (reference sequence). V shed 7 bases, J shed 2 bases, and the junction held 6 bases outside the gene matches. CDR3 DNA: TGTGCCAGTAATGCCAGGGGGCTTACTAATGAAAAACTGTTTTTT. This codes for CASNARGLTNEKLFF.

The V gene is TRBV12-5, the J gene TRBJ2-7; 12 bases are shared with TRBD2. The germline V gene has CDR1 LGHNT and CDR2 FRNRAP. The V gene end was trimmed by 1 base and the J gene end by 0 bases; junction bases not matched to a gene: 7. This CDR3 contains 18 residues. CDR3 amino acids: CASGLGLAGATGSYEQYF. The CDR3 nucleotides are TGTGCTAGTGGTTTGGGACTAGCGGGGGCGACAGGCTCCTACGAGCAGTACTTC.

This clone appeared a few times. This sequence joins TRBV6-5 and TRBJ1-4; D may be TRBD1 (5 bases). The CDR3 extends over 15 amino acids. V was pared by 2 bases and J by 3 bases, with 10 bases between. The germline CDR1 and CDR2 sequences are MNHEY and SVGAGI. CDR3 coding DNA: TGTGCCAGCAGTTACAGGGGCCTCCCTAATGAAAAACTGTTTTTT. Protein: CASSYRGLPNEKLFF.